This entry features one TCR beta chain sequence. TCRdb re-derived calls from the RT-PCR reads in MiXCR, one entry per CDR3 protein. The sample holds more than 55,000 distinct CDR3 sequences; approximately 12% are singletons and the top ten take approximately 33%. Germline lookup yields CDR1 MNHEY and CDR2 SVGAGI. The V gene lost 3 bases and the J gene lost 0 bases, with 12 bases spanning the gap. The CDR3 has 15 residues. The data are from a study of patients and donors after allogeneic stem cell transplantation. The chain is built from TRBV6-5 and TRBJ2-7; D is uncertain. The clonotype was recovered from a human donor who was either an allogeneic HSCT recipient or a stem cell or donor lymphocyte infusion donor (not recorded which). It is not recorded whose cells these are; they may come from a transplant donor. The sequencing input was blood, either unsorted or a sorted T cell fraction (not recorded which). CDR3 coding DNA: TGTGCCAGCAGTTATGGACGCCTGGGCTCCTACGAGCAGTACTTC. It encodes CASSYGRLGSYEQYF.